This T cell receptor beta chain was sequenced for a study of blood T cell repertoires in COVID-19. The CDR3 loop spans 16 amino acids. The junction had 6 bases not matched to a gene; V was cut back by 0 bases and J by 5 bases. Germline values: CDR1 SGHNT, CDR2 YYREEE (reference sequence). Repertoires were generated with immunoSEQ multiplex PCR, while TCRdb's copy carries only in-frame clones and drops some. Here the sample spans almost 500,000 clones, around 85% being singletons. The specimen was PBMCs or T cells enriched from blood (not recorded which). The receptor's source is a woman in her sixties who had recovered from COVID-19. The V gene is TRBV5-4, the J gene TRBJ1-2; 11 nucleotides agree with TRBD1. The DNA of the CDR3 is TGTGCCAGCAGCTTGGCCAGCGGACAGGGGGCATATGGCTACACCTTC. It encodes CASSLASGQGAYGYTF.